Following are 28 T cell receptor beta chains from one sample sequenced in a study of cytomegalovirus exposure and HLA in healthy donors. PCR involved 60 Vbeta and 13 Jbeta primers. Profiling relied on immunoSEQ multiplex PCR, and the TCRdb table lists in-frame clones only, not all of them. The table includes roughly 150,000 clones, about 70% detected once. Sequenced sample: PBMCs. The receptors were gathered from a man under 40 in good health and CMV-seropositive.

The sample holds one count of this clone. This chain links TRBV6-5 with TRBJ1-6, with TRBD1 matching over 7 bases. The CDR3 contains 16 residues. The ends lost 4 bases at V and 7 bases at J; junction bases unmatched: 10. Germline V gives CDR1 MNHEY, CDR2 SVGAGI. Here the CDR3 DNA reads TGTGCCAGCAGTTCCTCGGACAGGAGAACAAATTCACCCCTCCACTTT. Its translation is CASSSSDRRTNSPLHF.

The chain combines TRBV12-5 with TRBJ1-5, with 9 bases lining up with TRBD1. Germline CDR1 and CDR2: LGHNT and FRNRAP. Germline trimming cut 1 base from V and 6 bases from J; bases unmatched to any gene: 19. The CDR3 length is 20 residues. The CDR3 sequence: CASGLDGKGQGSPRIQPQHF. The CDR3 nucleotides are TGTGCTAGTGGTTTGGACGGGAAGGGACAGGGAAGTCCTCGGATTCAGCCCCAGCATTTT.

This clone appeared a few times. This chain connects TRBV27 to TRBJ2-5; 13 nucleotides line up with TRBD2. Near its end, the DNA agrees better with TRBJ2-7, so the J call may be wrong. Germline-derived CDR1 and CDR2 are MNHEY and SMNVEV (reference sequence). The CDR3 sequence is 18 residues long. The CDR3 DNA reads as TGTGCCAGCAGTTTCTCGACCGGGTTGGGACTAGCGGGAAACGAGCAGTACTTC. It encodes CASSFSTGLGLAGNEQYF.

V usage is TRBV29-1 and J usage is TRBJ1-1, with D possibly TRBD1 on 6 matching bases. In germline, CDR1 is SQVTM, CDR2 ANQGSEA. Trimming cost V 7 bases and J 0 bases, with 15 bases left between them. The CDR3 is made up of 14 amino acids. In DNA, the CDR3 is TGCAGCGCTACGGACAGAACCATGAACACTGAAGCTTTCTTT. Translating it yields CSATDRTMNTEAFF.

This clone was observed a handful of times. This chain joins TRBV7-8 and TRBJ2-7; maybe TRBD1 (7 bases). CDR1 is SGHVS, CDR2 FQNEAQ, per germline. This CDR3 contains 15 residues. V was shortened by 5 bases and J by 1 base, with 15 bases between the two germline ends. The CDR3 region is CASSGGTAPSYEQYF. CDR3 DNA sequence: TGTGCCAGCAGCGGCGGGACAGCGCCTTCCTACGAGCAGTACTTC.

This clone turned up a few times. The genes are TRBV7-6 and TRBJ1-2; a weak D match, TRBD1 (5 bases). The CDR3 extends over 13 amino acids. Trimming took off 4 bases at V and 5 bases at J, with 11 bases between the two ends. Germline V CDR1 and CDR2: SGHVS, FNYEAQ. The CDR3 DNA reads TGTGCCAGCAGCTCCGTGGGGGGATATGGCTACACCTTC. The encoded protein is CASSSVGGYGYTF. The whole variable domain, remainder taken from reference TRBV7-6 and TRBJ1-2, is GAGVSQSPRYKVTKRGQDVALRCDPISGHVSLYWYRQALGQGPEFLTYFNYEAQQDKSGLPNDRFSAERPEGSISTLTIQRTEQRDSAMYRCASSSVGGYGYTFGSGTRLTVV.

This sequence joins TRBV7-2 and TRBJ2-1; TRBD2 agrees at 8 bases. This CDR3 region has 16 residues. From germline, CDR1 is SGHTA and CDR2 FQGNSA. V shed 5 bases, J shed 6 bases, and the junction held 12 bases outside the gene matches. In DNA form, the CDR3 reads TGTGCCAGCAGCCGCGGCGGGGCGGGAGGTCCCAATGAGCAGTTCTTC. Amino acids: CASSRGGAGGPNEQFF.

The rearrangement joins TRBV28 to TRBJ1-5, with TRBD1 matching 8 bases. The germline V gene has CDR1 MDHEN and CDR2 SYDVKM. J gave up 9 bases and V 6 bases, and 16 bases lay outside the gene matches. The CDR3 runs to 16 residues. CDR3 region: CASRPRSFTGGWPQHF. The CDR3 region has the DNA TGTGCCAGCAGACCCAGGTCATTCACAGGGGGATGGCCCCAGCATTTT. The complete variable domain, with remaining parts taken from reference TRBV28 and TRBJ1-5, reads DVKVTQSSRYLVKRTGEKVFLECVQDMDHENMFWYRQDPGLGLRLIYFSYDVKMKEKGDIPEGYSVSREKKERFSLILESASTNQTSMYLCASRPRSFTGGWPQHFGDGTRLSIL.

The chain links TRBV5-1 to TRBJ1-1, with D unclear. Germline CDR1 is SGHRS and CDR2 is YFSETQ. The CDR3 covers 15 residues. Trimming stripped 1 base from V and 0 bases from J, with 10 bases between. The CDR3 coding sequence is TGCGCCAGCAGCTTGACAGTACCTTTGAACACTGAAGCTTTCTTT. It codes for CASSLTVPLNTEAFF.

This clone appeared once. The chain recombines TRBV19 with TRBJ1-2; possibly TRBD1 for D (6 bases). Between the trimmed V and J ends, which lost 3 bases and 4 bases, there was a span of 24 bases. This CDR3 has 18 amino acids. Per the germline V gene, CDR1 is LNHDA and CDR2 is SQIVND (reference sequence). The chain's CDR3 is CASSIPRVTTGTIYGYTF. The CDR3 coding sequence is TGTGCCAGTAGTATCCCGCGTGTCACAACCGGGACAATCTATGGCTACACCTTC. The whole variable domain, remainder taken from reference TRBV19 and TRBJ1-2, is DGGITQSPKYLFRKEGQNVTLSCEQNLNHDAMYWYRQDPGQGLRLIYYSQIVNDFQKGDIAEGYSVSREKKESFPLTVTSAQKNPTAFYLCASSIPRVTTGTIYGYTFGSGTRLTVV.

This clone was observed a handful of times. The DNA of the CDR3 is TGTGCCAGCAGCTGGGGGACAGGGGACTCCTACGAGCAGTACTTC. Translated: CASSWGTGDSYEQYF. V gene TRBV5-5 combines with J gene TRBJ2-5, with 10 bases aligning to TRBD1. The better agreement between TRBJ2-7 and the DNA end casts doubt on the J call. The CDR3 extends over 15 amino acids. Germline V gene sequence: CDR1 SGHKS, CDR2 YYEKEE (reference sequence).

The table lists this clone with a count of one. CDR3 loop: CASSQDRTGAKLFF. CDR3 DNA sequence: TGTGCCAGCAGCCAAGATCGAACAGGTGCAAAACTGTTTTTT. The V gene is TRBV14, the J gene TRBJ1-4; possible D gene TRBD1, 5 bases. Germline CDR1 SGHDN, CDR2 FVKESK. V was clipped by 0 bases and J by 10 bases, with 12 bases between them. This CDR3 spans 14 amino acids.

This clone was observed a handful of times. The rearrangement joins TRBV21-1 to TRBJ2-7; the table names TRBD1, a call not compared with the DNA. TRBV21-1 constitutes a pseudogene. CDR3 length: 22 residues. The CDR3 sequence is CASSKVRLGRTPTGSAKYEQYF. The CDR3 region has the DNA TGTGCCAGCAGCAAAGTTAGGCTGGGACGGACGCCGACAGGGAGTGCTAAATACGAGCAGTACTTC.

The chain combines TRBV2 with TRBJ2-7; 11 nucleotides line up with TRBD1. With V trimmed by 6 bases and J by 3 bases, 1 base remained unmatched. The germline V gene has CDR1 SNHLY and CDR2 FYNNEI. The CDR3 is made up of 13 amino acids. The CDR3: CASRDRGHYEQYF. The CDR3 DNA sequence: TGTGCCAGCAGGGACAGGGGGCACTACGAGCAGTACTTC.

The chain uses TRBV18 and TRBJ1-4; TRBD1 is a possible D gene (5 bases). The V end was cut by 3 bases, the J end by 8 bases, with 22 bases between. The CDR3 consists of 17 residues. From germline, CDR1 is KGHSH and CDR2 LQKENI. CDR3 in amino acids: CASSPLFRSRAEEKLFF. CDR3 DNA: TGTGCCAGCTCACCTTTGTTCCGGAGCAGGGCAGAGGAAAAACTGTTTTTT.

Comments on this clone: The same CDR3 also results from other DNA sequences found in this sample. V usage is TRBV4-1 and J usage is TRBJ1-3; a possible D gene is TRBD1 (5 bases). CDR3 size: 15 residues. V lost 0 bases and J 2 bases, leaving 8 bases between the germline ends. The germline V gene has CDR1 MGHRA and CDR2 YSYEKL. CDR3 residues: CASSQDRGTGNTIYF. CDR3 nucleotides: TGCGCCAGCAGCCAAGATCGGGGGACTGGAAACACCATATATTTT.

The chain recombines TRBV28 with TRBJ2-4; 7 positions agree with TRBD1. Trimming at V came to 5 bases and at J to 4 bases, leaving 5 bases not matched to a gene. This CDR3 comprises 14 residues. Germline CDR1 and CDR2: MDHEN and SYDVKM. CDR3 in amino acids: CASSIQGQKNIQYF. CDR3 nucleotides: TGTGCCAGCAGTATACAGGGGCAAAAAAACATTCAGTACTTC.

J is TRBJ1-2 and V is TRBV19; TRBD1 aligns across 9 bases. The CDR3 consists of 15 residues. With V trimmed by 4 bases and J by 4 bases, 7 bases remained unmatched. Germline loops: CDR1 LNHDA, CDR2 SQIVND (reference sequence). The CDR3: CASSRGTGQSYGYTF. The DNA for the CDR3 is TGTGCCAGTAGTAGAGGGACAGGGCAATCCTATGGCTACACCTTC.

The chain recombines TRBV5-1 with TRBJ1-1, with TRBD1 identical over 12 bases. Germline V gene data show CDR1 as SGHRS and CDR2 as YFSETQ. This CDR3 is 15 amino acids long. V trimming: 4 bases; J trimming: 6 bases; junction bases outside the gene matches: 7. This chain's CDR3 is CASSPQGQGASEAFF. The CDR3 coding sequence is TGCGCCAGCAGCCCGCAGGGACAGGGGGCTTCTGAAGCTTTCTTT.

This rearrangement joins TRBV11-3 to TRBJ2-1, with D maybe TRBD1 (6 bases). This CDR3 contains 13 residues. Germline loops: CDR1 SGHNT, CDR2 YENEEA. Between the trimmed V and J ends, which lost 5 bases and 8 bases, there was a span of 13 bases. The CDR3 DNA reads as TGTGCCAGCAGCATCCCACAGGGATATGAGCAGTTCTTC. This encodes CASSIPQGYEQFF.

The chain is built from TRBV5-4 and TRBJ1-1, with a weak D call TRBD1 (5 bases). CDR3 length equals 14 residues. V lost 3 bases and J lost 3, with 12 bases in between. The germline V gene has CDR1 SGHNT and CDR2 YYREEE (reference sequence). The CDR3 is CASSSRGGDTEAFF. For the CDR3, the DNA is TGTGCCAGCAGCTCTAGAGGAGGGGACACTGAAGCTTTCTTT.

Concerning this clone: The same CDR3 arises from other DNA sequences in this sample as well. The chain combines TRBV18 with TRBJ1-2; the D is unclear. The CDR3 is 13 amino acids. Germline V gene lookup returns CDR1 KGHSH and CDR2 LQKENI. Trimming took off 6 bases at V and 3 bases at J, with 11 bases between the two ends. CDR3 bases: TGTGCCAGCTCCCCGGACGGGGACTATGGCTACACCTTC. It translates to CASSPDGDYGYTF.

Only a few counts were recorded for this clone. The chain joins TRBV7-3 to TRBJ2-6, with D unclear. V lost 5 bases and J 2 bases, leaving 13 bases between the germline ends. CDR1 is SGHTA, CDR2 FQGTGA, per germline. The CDR3 runs to 16 residues. CDR3 in DNA: TGTGCCAGCAGCGAAACCCCCAGGCCTGGGGCCAACGTCCTGACTTTC. This codes for CASSETPRPGANVLTF.

This chain joins TRBV5-8 and TRBJ2-3, with 7 bases matching TRBD1. The CDR3 is made up of 18 amino acids. CDR1 is SGHTS and CDR2 is YDEGEE in the germline V gene. With 4 bases clipped from V and 2 bases from J, the junction kept 16 bases outside the gene matches. For the CDR3, the DNA is TGTGCCAGCAGCCCGGGACAGAGACCCCATTTTTACACAGATACGCAGTATTTT. Protein product: CASSPGQRPHFYTDTQYF.

V gene TRBV27 combines with J gene TRBJ2-1, with D uncertain. The CDR3 spans 13 residues. Trimming removed 6 bases from V and 10 bases from J, with 16 bases in between. Per germline, CDR1 MNHEY and CDR2 SMNVEV (reference sequence). In DNA, the CDR3 is TGTGCCAGCAGCTTTCCCCCGTCCGGGGAGCAGTTCTTC. It yields the protein CASSFPPSGEQFF.

The count of this clone is one. The V call is TRBV7-2, the J call TRBJ2-7; no firm D call. The V end was cut by 3 bases, the J end by 2 bases, with 11 bases between. The CDR3 sequence is 14 residues long. Germline V lookup: CDR1 SGHTA, CDR2 FQGNSA. CDR3 in amino acids: CASSLRDPTYEQYF. The CDR3, as DNA: TGTGCCAGCAGCTTGCGTGATCCTACCTACGAGCAGTACTTC.

CDR3 coding DNA: TGCGCCACGAATGAGCAGTTCTTC. Translated, it gives CATNEQFF. J is TRBJ2-1 and V is TRBV10-1, with D unresolved. V shed 10 bases and J shed 7 bases, with 2 bases lying between them. Germline CDR1 is WNHNN and CDR2 is SYGVQD (reference sequence). This CDR3 region has 8 residues.

V and J are TRBV5-4 and TRBJ2-6; 8 bases match TRBD1. CDR1 and CDR2 from the germline V gene are SGHNT and YYREEE (reference sequence). J was trimmed by 4 bases and V by 0 bases; bases with no gene match: 6. The CDR3 extends over 17 amino acids. The CDR3 region has the DNA TGTGCCAGCAGCTTGGGGACAGGGACGATCGGGGCCAACGTCCTGACTTTC. Translating gives CASSLGTGTIGANVLTF.